The 31 T cell receptor beta chains presented below share a single source sample, sequenced in a study of T cells in Graves' hyperthyroidism and ophthalmopathy. Regions amplified from RNA transcripts were the TCR beta CDR3 regions. The HTBI primer set was used in a first-round RT-PCR of the TCR CDR3. From the multiplex PCR reads, TCRdb called clonotypes with MiXCR, one entry per CDR3 protein. The sample carries a few hundred thousand distinct CDR3 sequences, just over 45% recorded once. Sequencing was done on a sample of peripheral blood or thyroid tissue (not recorded which). These receptors came from a woman aged 18-29 years with Graves' hyperthyroidism.

The chain has TRBV7-3 and TRBJ1-1; D gene ambiguous. This CDR3 has 15 residues. Germline assignment: CDR1 SGHTA and CDR2 FQGTGA. V was clipped by 0 bases and J by 4 bases, with 12 bases between them. CDR3 protein: CASSLTSALGTEAFF. CDR3 sequence (DNA): TGTGCCAGCAGCTTAACGTCGGCCCTGGGCACTGAAGCTTTCTTT.

This chain uses TRBV24-1 with TRBJ2-2; 9 nucleotides line up with TRBD2. Germline loops: CDR1 KGHDR, CDR2 SFDVKD. Trimming took 4 bases from V and 6 from J; bases not matched to a gene: 14. The CDR3 covers 18 residues. CDR3 sequence reads: CATSDPNRASGISGELFF. DNA of the CDR3: TGTGCCACCAGTGACCCCAATCGGGCTAGCGGGATCTCCGGGGAGCTGTTTTTT.

This clonotype was seen more than once but under ten times. The V gene is TRBV7-6, the J gene TRBJ2-7; weak D call: TRBD2 (5 bases). V was pared by 3 bases and J by 3 bases, with 9 bases between. Per germline, CDR1 SGHVS and CDR2 FNYEAQ. The CDR3 sequence is 13 residues long. Here the CDR3 reads CASSLGGLYEQYF. CDR3 coding DNA: TGTGCCAGCAGCTTGGGCGGACTCTACGAGCAGTACTTC.

This clonotype was observed at least ten times. The chain is built from TRBV29-1 and TRBJ1-1, with D hard to call. This CDR3 spans 12 amino acids. Germline CDR1 reads SQVTM; CDR2 reads ANQGSEA. V was cut by 4 bases and J by 2 bases, with 8 bases left in between. The CDR3 sequence is CSVGLLNTEAFF. As DNA, the CDR3 is TGCAGCGTTGGATTGCTAAACACTGAAGCTTTCTTT.

The chain joins TRBV12-3 or TRBV12-4 to TRBJ1-2; 8 positions match TRBD1. Trimming at V came to 3 bases and at J to 8 bases, leaving 2 bases not matched to a gene. This CDR3 contains 12 residues. The CDR3 is CASSLDRVGYTF. CDR3 nucleotides: TGTGCCAGCAGTTTGGACAGGGTAGGCTACACCTTC.

V and J are TRBV19 and TRBJ1-5; 7 bases map to TRBD1. Germline assignment: CDR1 LNHDA and CDR2 SQIVND (reference sequence). V lost 5 bases to trimming and J lost 7 bases; unmatched junction nucleotides: 5. The CDR3 extends over 13 amino acids. This CDR3 reads CASSLTGPQPQHF. CDR3 sequence (DNA): TGTGCCAGTAGTCTGACAGGGCCCCAGCCCCAGCATTTT.

At least ten counts were recorded for this clonotype. This chain connects TRBV2 to TRBJ1-1; D perhaps matches TRBD1 (5 bases). CDR1 and CDR2 from the germline V gene are SNHLY and FYNNEI. This CDR3 is 13 amino acids long. Between the trimmed V and J ends, which lost 10 bases and 0 bases, there was a span of 12 bases. The CDR3 region has the DNA TGTGCCACCCAGGGCGCGATGAACACTGAAGCTTTCTTT. Its protein product is CATQGAMNTEAFF. Combining the CDR3 with reference TRBV2 and TRBJ1-1 gives the whole variable domain EPEVTQTPSHQVTQMGQEVILRCVPISNHLYFYWYRQILGQKVEFLVSFYNNEISEKSEIFDDQFSVERPDGSNFTLKIRSTKLEDSAMYFCATQGAMNTEAFFGQGTRLTVV.

The rearrangement joins TRBV2 to TRBJ2-7; no firm D call. V was trimmed by 5 bases and J by 3 bases, leaving 11 bases between them. The CDR3 has 13 amino acids. Germline CDR1 is SNHLY and CDR2 is FYNNEI. The CDR3 reads CASSYTEDYEQYF. In nucleotides, the CDR3 is TGTGCCAGCAGTTACACTGAGGACTACGAGCAGTACTTC. Complete variable domain (other parts from reference TRBV2 and TRBJ2-7): EPEVTQTPSHQVTQMGQEVILRCVPISNHLYFYWYRQILGQKVEFLVSFYNNEISEKSEIFDDQFSVERPDGSNFTLKIRSTKLEDSAMYFCASSYTEDYEQYFGPGTRLTVT.

The table lists this clonotype with a count of one. Given the absence of the conserved phenylalanine or tryptophan at the CDR3 end, a read error is likely. This chain joins TRBV2 and TRBJ1-2; 12 nucleotides match TRBD1. V shed 10 bases and J 6 bases; nucleotides not matched to a gene: 9. Germline-derived CDR1 and CDR2 are SNHLY and FYNNEI. The CDR3 is 14 amino acids. The CDR3 is CAIRTGTGGDGYTL. The CDR3 DNA is TGTGCCATCAGAACCGGGACAGGGGGCGATGGCTACACCTTA.

V and J are TRBV2 and TRBJ1-2; possibly TRBD1 for D (6 bases). Germline CDR1 and CDR2: SNHLY and FYNNEI. The CDR3 is 16 amino acids. Trimming shortened V by 1 base and J by 8 bases, and 20 bases separated the two germline ends. CDR3: CASSEVGVSGGLGYTF. The CDR3 bases are TGTGCCAGCAGTGAAGTGGGCGTCAGCGGGGGGCTCGGCTACACCTTC.

This clonotype came up many times. The V gene is TRBV10-3, the J gene TRBJ1-5, with D possibly matching TRBD1 (6 bases). Germline CDR1 reads ENHRY; CDR2 reads SYGVKD. There are 17 residues in the CDR3. Trimming took off 3 bases at V and 2 bases at J, with 17 bases between the two ends. CDR3 protein: CAISDPGGRSGNQPQHF. In DNA, the CDR3 is TGTGCCATCAGTGACCCCGGGGGCCGTAGTGGCAATCAGCCCCAGCATTTT.

Concerning this clonotype itself: A much bigger clone sits one base away, suggesting this may be a read error. This rearrangement joins TRBV10-3 to TRBJ1-5; unclear D gene. CDR1 is ENHRY, CDR2 SYGVKD, per germline. The CDR3 covers 14 residues. In DNA, the CDR3 is TGTGCCAGCAGTTACTCGTGGGGCAATCAGCCCCAGCATTTT. Translation: CASSYSWGNQPQHF.

This chain connects TRBV5-6 to TRBJ2-7, with TRBD1 matching over 8 bases. CDR1 SGHDT and CDR2 YYEEEE come from the germline V gene. The CDR3 has 15 amino acids. With V trimmed by 0 bases and J by 6 bases, 8 bases remained unmatched. CDR3 nucleotides: TGTGCCAGCAGCTTGGGGGACAGGCTCTGGAGCGAGCAGTACTTC. Translation gives CASSLGDRLWSEQYF.

This clonotype came up many times. The rearrangement links TRBV15 to TRBJ2-2; no reliable D call. Germline V gene lookup returns CDR1 LNHNV and CDR2 YYDKDF (reference sequence). The CDR3 is made up of 12 amino acids. Trimming shortened V by 3 bases and J by 3 bases, and 2 bases separated the two germline ends. CDR3 sequence: CATSRYTGELFF. The CDR3 DNA is TGTGCCACCAGCAGGTACACCGGGGAGCTGTTTTTT.

This clonotype appeared a few times. V gene TRBV7-2 combines with J gene TRBJ2-7; D possibly corresponds to TRBD2 (5 bases). Trimming shortened V by 6 bases and J by 0 bases, and 9 bases separated the two germline ends. Looked up from germline, CDR1 is SGHTA and CDR2 is FQGNSA. The CDR3 is made up of 13 amino acids. The CDR3 DNA is TGTGCCAGCAGACCGGACTTCTCCTACGAGCAGTACTTC. This codes for CASRPDFSYEQYF. The whole variable domain, remainder taken from reference TRBV7-2 and TRBJ2-7, is GAGVSQSPSNKVTEKGKDVELRCDPISGHTALYWYRQSLGQGLEFLIYFQGNSAPDKSGLPSDRFSAERTGGSVSTLTIQRTQQEDSAVYLCASRPDFSYEQYFGPGTRLTVT.

The chain carries TRBV25-1 and TRBJ1-2, with D maybe TRBD1 (5 bases). Between the trimmed V and J ends, which lost 1 base and 4 bases, there was a span of 16 bases. Germline values: CDR1 MGHDK, CDR2 SYGVNS. This CDR3 has 16 amino acids. CDR3 residues: CASSESLGTVIYGYTF. The CDR3, as DNA: TGTGCCAGCAGTGAATCCCTCGGGACGGTCATCTATGGCTACACCTTC.

This clonotype was counted once. The genes are TRBV7-9 and TRBJ2-7, with 9 bases identical to TRBD1. The germline V gene encodes CDR1 SEHNR and CDR2 FQNEAQ (reference sequence). V lost 4 bases, J lost 3 bases, and 7 bases stayed unmatched. The CDR3 extends over 15 amino acids. CDR3 nucleotide sequence: TGTGCCAGCAGCTGGACCGGGACAGGGAACTACGAGCAGTACTTC. Its translation is CASSWTGTGNYEQYF.

The chain recombines TRBV20-1 with TRBJ1-1; D remains unclear. V was trimmed by 5 bases and J by 0 bases, leaving 13 bases between them. CDR1 and CDR2 from the germline V gene are DFQATT and SNEGSKA (reference sequence). The CDR3 sequence is 14 residues long. CDR3 nucleotide sequence: TGCAGTGCTCTACGTTGGGCAGTGAACACTGAAGCTTTCTTT. Amino acid sequence: CSALRWAVNTEAFF.

The rearrangement uses TRBV6-1 and TRBJ2-7; the D gene is possibly TRBD2 (5 bases). V was clipped by 6 bases and J by 3 bases, with 12 bases between them. This CDR3 has 13 residues. Germline V lookup: CDR1 MNHNS, CDR2 SASEGT. The CDR3, as DNA: TGTGCCAGCAGGAGAGGGTTAGACTACGAGCAGTACTTC. Translated: CASRRGLDYEQYF.

At least ten counts were recorded for this clonotype. The rearrangement uses TRBV29-1 and TRBJ1-2; D perhaps matches TRBD1 (5 bases). Germline lookup yields CDR1 SQVTM and CDR2 ANQGSEA. V was shortened by 8 bases and J by 5 bases, with 18 bases between the two germline ends. The CDR3 length is 13 residues. CDR3 region: CSLRDQDDYGYTF. The CDR3 DNA reads as TGCAGCCTCCGGGACCAAGACGATTATGGCTACACCTTC.

This chain connects TRBV2 to TRBJ2-3; 8 nucleotides agree with TRBD2. The CDR3 has 15 amino acids. Germline CDR1 is SNHLY and CDR2 is FYNNEI. V shed 5 bases, J shed 2 bases, and the junction held 6 bases outside the gene matches. The CDR3 reads CASSSSGRNTDTQYF. The CDR3 DNA reads as TGTGCCAGCAGTTCTAGCGGGCGGAACACAGATACGCAGTATTTT.

This clonotype was observed a few times. The CDR3 coding sequence is TGCAGCGTTGATGGGACAGAAAACACCGGGGAGCTGTTTTTT. Translation: CSVDGTENTGELFF. The rearrangement uses TRBV29-1 and TRBJ2-2; 7 nucleotides line up with TRBD1. This CDR3 region has 14 residues. V lost 3 bases and J lost 2; bases outside the gene matches: 3. Germline-derived CDR1 and CDR2 are SQVTM and ANQGSEA.

This clonotype has just a few counts. V usage is TRBV12-3 or TRBV12-4 and J usage is TRBJ2-5; 7 bases align to TRBD1. CDR3 size: 14 residues. Unmatched junction bases numbered 8, after V lost 7 bases and J lost 3 bases. CDR3 nucleotides: TGTGCCAGCACCTCGGACAGGCCAAAAGAGACCCAGTACTTC. This sequence encodes CASTSDRPKETQYF.

A remark on this clonotype: Since a much larger clone is just one base distant, this may be a read error. This CDR3 fails to terminate in the conserved phenylalanine or tryptophan, so it likely reflects a read error. The CDR3, as DNA: TGCAGCGTTGTCGGCCCTTCCTACGAGCAGTACCTC. Its translation: CSVVGPSYEQYL. The gene calls are TRBV29-1 and TRBJ2-7, with D unclear. The V gene lost 4 bases and the J gene lost 1 base, with 8 bases spanning the gap. The CDR3 sequence is 12 residues long. Germline V lookup: CDR1 SQVTM, CDR2 ANQGSEA.

Points on this clonotype: A clone one base away is much larger, so this may be a read error. The chain carries TRBV24-1 and TRBJ1-2; 9 bases are shared with TRBD1. The J segment lost 5 bases and the V segment lost 5 bases, leaving 2 bases of the junction unmatched. CDR3 length: 13 residues. Germline V gene sequence: CDR1 KGHDR, CDR2 SFDVKD. The CDR3 sequence is CATSVDRGYGYTF. The CDR3 coding sequence is TGTGCCACCAGTGTCGACAGGGGGTATGGCTACACCTTC.

The gene calls are TRBV9 and TRBJ2-5, with D tentatively TRBD1 (5 bases). Germline loops: CDR1 SGDLS, CDR2 YYNGEE. Trimming left V 3 bases short and J 2 bases short, with 11 bases between. This CDR3 comprises 14 residues. The CDR3 here is CASSGRQPQETQYF. The CDR3, as DNA: TGTGCCAGCAGCGGGAGACAGCCTCAAGAGACCCAGTACTTC.

Comment on this clonotype: It is likely a read error, because the conserved phenylalanine at the end of the CDR3 is missing. The rearrangement joins TRBV20-1 to TRBJ1-1; no clear D gene. CDR1 and CDR2 (germline): DFQATT, SNEGSKA (reference sequence). CDR3 length equals 14 residues. V was shortened by 0 bases and J by 2 bases, with 10 bases between the two germline ends. This CDR3 reads CSARDRLTNTEAFL. In nucleotides, the CDR3 is TGCAGTGCTAGAGATCGCTTAACTAACACTGAAGCTTTCCTT.

The V and J genes are TRBV2 and TRBJ2-2; 9 nucleotides line up with TRBD2. The germline CDR1 and CDR2 sequences are SNHLY and FYNNEI. Unmatched junction bases numbered 8, after V lost 6 bases and J lost 0 bases. This CDR3 has 17 amino acids. CDR3 DNA: TGTGCCAGCAGGAGGCTAGCGGGGCACACGAACACCGGGGAGCTGTTTTTT. Protein sequence: CASRRLAGHTNTGELFF.

This clonotype has just a few counts. This sequence joins TRBV7-2 and TRBJ2-5; D not certain. The CDR3 has 15 amino acids. Germline values: CDR1 SGHTA, CDR2 FQGNSA. V lost 3 bases to trimming and J lost 3 bases, with 14 bases between them. The CDR3 protein is CASSLSFGSKETQYF. The CDR3 DNA reads TGTGCCAGCAGCTTGAGTTTCGGCAGCAAAGAGACCCAGTACTTC.

This clonotype was observed a few times. The V call is TRBV20-1, the J call TRBJ1-6; 7 nucleotides align to TRBD1. The CDR3 loop spans 14 amino acids. The germline CDR1 and CDR2 sequences are DFQATT and SNEGSKA (reference sequence). V lost 5 bases, J lost 5 bases, and 6 bases stayed unmatched. The CDR3: CSAQTGSDNSPLHF. The CDR3, as DNA: TGCAGTGCTCAGACAGGGAGCGATAATTCACCCCTCCACTTT.

This clonotype was seen ten or more times. The chain employs TRBV9 and TRBJ1-5, with D unresolved. Looked up from germline, CDR1 is SGDLS and CDR2 is YYNGEE. Trimming removed 3 bases from V and 5 bases from J, with 6 bases in between. The CDR3 length is 12 residues. The CDR3 region has the DNA TGTGCCAGCAGCGCGGGAGATCAGCCCCAGCATTTT. This codes for CASSAGDQPQHF.